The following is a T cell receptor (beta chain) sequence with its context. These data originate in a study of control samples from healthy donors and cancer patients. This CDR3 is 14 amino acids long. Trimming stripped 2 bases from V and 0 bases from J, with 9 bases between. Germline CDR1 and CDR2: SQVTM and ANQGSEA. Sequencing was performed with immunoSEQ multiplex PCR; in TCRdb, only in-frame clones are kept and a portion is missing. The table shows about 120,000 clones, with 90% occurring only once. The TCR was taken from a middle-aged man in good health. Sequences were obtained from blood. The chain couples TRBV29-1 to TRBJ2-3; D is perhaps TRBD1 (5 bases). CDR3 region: CSVEPGSSTDTQYF. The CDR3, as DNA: TGCAGCGTTGAACCAGGGTCTAGCACAGATACGCAGTATTTT.